This T cell receptor (beta chain) was sequenced in a study of cytomegalovirus exposure and HLA in healthy donors. The CDR3 totals 15 residues. Germline V lookup: CDR1 MRHNA, CDR2 SNTAGT. About this clone: Relative to the germline gene, one junction end is altered; a read error may explain this.

With 60 Vbeta and 13 Jbeta primers, the PCR was carried out. Assay used: immunoSEQ multiplex PCR; TCRdb lists only in-frame clones, some missing. This sample yields 150,000 or so clones, of which less than 80% are seen a single time; about 2% belongs to the top ten. The receptor was isolated from a man aged 25 to 40 in good health and CMV-seronegative. The chain couples TRBV6-4 to TRBJ1-5, with a weak D call TRBD1 (6 bases). The sample consisted of PBMCs. As DNA, the CDR3 is TGTGCCAGCAGCCAGGACAGTTTTAGCAATCAGCCCCAGAATTTT. It encodes CASSQDSFSNQPQNF.